This entry lists 7 T cell receptor beta chains sequenced from one sample in a study of blood T cells in healthy people across ages. Primed by a sample-barcoded 5' primer and a J-beta primer mix, a second PCR proceeded for 7 to 11 cycles. A single record per CDR3 protein comes from TCRdb applying MiXCR to the 5' RACE reads. Found here are approximately 830,000 distinct CDR3 sequences, 62% of them singletons; the top ten hold roughly a quarter. Sequenced: blood. These receptors were taken from a young man in good health.

This clonotype was counted only a few times. The chain employs TRBV7-2 and TRBJ2-1; D perhaps matches TRBD1 (5 bases). V lost 3 bases and J 2 bases, leaving 11 bases between the germline ends. The CDR3 loop spans 15 amino acids. Looked up from germline, CDR1 is SGHTA and CDR2 is FQGNSA. The CDR3 DNA reads as TGTGCCAGCAGCTTGGGGCAGGCCCCCTACAATGAGCAGTTCTTC. Protein product: CASSLGQAPYNEQFF.

The chain employs TRBV9 and TRBJ2-5; 9 bases match TRBD1. The end of the DNA fits TRBJ2-7 better, so the J call may be wrong. The germline gives CDR1 SGDLS, CDR2 YYNGEE. The CDR3 extends over 14 amino acids. CDR3 in amino acids: CASSGQGPGYEQYF. CDR3 in DNA: TGTGCCAGCAGTGGACAGGGGCCGGGCTACGAGCAGTACTTC.

This clonotype was detected many times. This rearrangement joins TRBV6-6 to TRBJ2-1, with 8 bases matching TRBD1. Germline V lookup: CDR1 MNHNY, CDR2 SVGAGI (reference sequence). This CDR3 contains 13 residues. Trimming cost V 7 bases and J 8 bases; bases outside gene matches: 7. The CDR3 nucleotides are TGTGCCAGCACCAGGACAGGGAGACATGAGCAGTTCTTC. Translating it yields CASTRTGRHEQFF.

The CDR3 DNA is TGCGCCAGCAGCCCAGGAGGATATACGCAGTATTTT. Protein product: CASSPGGYTQYF. The rearrangement links TRBV4-1 to TRBJ2-3; a weak D match, TRBD2 (5 bases). With 4 bases removed from V and 7 bases from J, the gap between germline ends came to 9 bases. CDR1 is MGHRA and CDR2 is YSYEKL in the germline V gene. The CDR3 is 12 residues long.

This chain uses TRBV29-1 with TRBJ1-4; 7 nucleotides line up with TRBD1. V lost 4 bases and J lost 1; bases outside the gene matches: 3. The CDR3 is 14 residues long. Germline V gene data show CDR1 as SQVTM and CDR2 as ANQGSEA. Here the CDR3 reads CSVGGDRTNEKLFF. The CDR3 DNA follows: TGCAGCGTTGGAGGGGACAGAACTAATGAAAAACTGTTTTTT.

This clonotype was counted between two and nine times. V usage is TRBV7-3 and J usage is TRBJ2-1, with TRBD2 identical over 10 bases. V was clipped by 0 bases and J by 0 bases; unmatched bases: 14. Per the germline V gene, CDR1 is SGHTA and CDR2 is FQGTGA. This CDR3 contains 21 residues. Here the CDR3 reads CASSLTFLGTSVTSSYNEQFF. Written as DNA, the CDR3 is TGTGCCAGCAGCTTAACGTTTCTAGGGACTAGCGTGACTAGCTCCTACAATGAGCAGTTCTTC.

This clonotype occurred once. The genes are TRBV6-5 and TRBJ2-5; no definite D call. The V and J ends lost 7 bases and 11 bases respectively, with 20 bases between them. The CDR3 runs to 13 residues. Germline loops: CDR1 MNHEY, CDR2 SVGAGI. The CDR3 coding sequence is TGTGCCAGCACCCCCGGAATAGGGAATGAGCAGTACTTC. It specifies CASTPGIGNEQYF.